A single T cell receptor (beta chain) is shown here with its context. This sample was included in a study of control samples from healthy donors and cancer patients. The data were produced by immunoSEQ multiplex PCR, yet TCRdb's version contains in-frame clones alone and is incomplete. The sample has roughly 88,000 clones, approximately 90% seen once; the top ten hold about 0.92%. The TCR comes from a woman aged 25 to 39 in good health. Sequencing input: blood.

This chain's CDR3 is CASSPPADTEAFF. The CDR3 DNA reads TGTGCCAGCAGCCCTCCCGCAGACACTGAAGCTTTCTTT. The rearrangement uses TRBV13 and TRBJ1-1; D remains unclear. CDR3 size: 13 residues. The germline V gene has CDR1 PRHDT and CDR2 FYEKMQ (reference sequence). The V and J ends lost 5 bases and 3 bases respectively, with 10 bases between them.